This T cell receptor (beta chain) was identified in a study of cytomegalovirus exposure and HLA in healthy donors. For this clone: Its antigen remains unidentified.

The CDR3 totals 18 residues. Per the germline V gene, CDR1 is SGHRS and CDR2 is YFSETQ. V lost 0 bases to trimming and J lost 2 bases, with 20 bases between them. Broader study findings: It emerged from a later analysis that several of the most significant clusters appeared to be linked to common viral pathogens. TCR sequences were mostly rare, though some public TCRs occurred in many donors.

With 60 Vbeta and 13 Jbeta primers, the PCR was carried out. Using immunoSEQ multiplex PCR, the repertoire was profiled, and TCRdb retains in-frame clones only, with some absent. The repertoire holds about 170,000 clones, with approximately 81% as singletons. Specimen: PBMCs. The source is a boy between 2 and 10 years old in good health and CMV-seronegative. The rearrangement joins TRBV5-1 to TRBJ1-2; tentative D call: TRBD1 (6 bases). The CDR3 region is CASSLAFDPAQGNYGYTF. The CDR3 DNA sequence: TGCGCCAGCAGCTTGGCCTTTGACCCCGCTCAGGGGAACTATGGCTACACCTTC. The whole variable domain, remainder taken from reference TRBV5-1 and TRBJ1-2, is KAGVTQTPRYLIKTRGQQVTLSCSPISGHRSVSWYQQTPGQGLQFLFEYFSETQRNKGNFPGRFSGRQFSNSRSEMNVSTLELGDSALYLCASSLAFDPAQGNYGYTFGSGTRLTVV.